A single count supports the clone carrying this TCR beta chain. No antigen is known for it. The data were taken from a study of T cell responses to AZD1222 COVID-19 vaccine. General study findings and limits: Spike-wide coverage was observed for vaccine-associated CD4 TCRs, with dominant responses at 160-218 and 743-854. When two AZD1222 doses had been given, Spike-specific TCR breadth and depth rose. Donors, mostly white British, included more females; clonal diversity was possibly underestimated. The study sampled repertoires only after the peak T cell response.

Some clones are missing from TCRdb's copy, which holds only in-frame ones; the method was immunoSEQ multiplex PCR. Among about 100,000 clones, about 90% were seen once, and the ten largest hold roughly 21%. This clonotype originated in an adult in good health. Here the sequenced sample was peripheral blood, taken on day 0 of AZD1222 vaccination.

CDR3 DNA sequence: TGCGCCAGCAGCTTCCGGGACACCGGCCACGAGCAGTACTTC. The encoded protein is CASSFRDTGHEQYF. The chain joins TRBV5-1 to TRBJ2-7, with a possible D match to TRBD1 (6 bases). The CDR3 is made up of 14 amino acids. The V gene's germline CDR1 is SGHRS and CDR2 YFSETQ. Trimming removed 2 bases from V and 5 bases from J, with 14 bases in between.